The 2 T cell receptor beta chains in this list originate from one sample, sequenced in a study of T cells after yellow fever vaccination. TCRdb re-derived calls from the 5' RACE reads in MiXCR, one entry per CDR3 protein. Of roughly 250,000 distinct CDR3 sequences detected, 10% to 15% appear once; the ten largest clones hold about 0.51%. This sample comprised CD4+ T cells sorted from PBMCs, obtained 45 days after the yellow fever booster vaccination. The receptors were sampled from a man aged 25 to 40 who received the YFV17D yellow fever vaccine.

A few counts support this clonotype. The CDR3: CASSLEGFGNTIYF. The CDR3 nucleotides are TGTGCCAGCAGCTTGGAAGGGTTCGGAAACACCATATATTTT. This rearrangement joins TRBV5-5 to TRBJ1-3; no reliable D call. Germline assignment: CDR1 SGHKS and CDR2 YYEKEE (reference sequence). Trimming took off 0 bases at V and 4 bases at J, with 8 bases between the two ends. The CDR3 extends over 14 amino acids.

V is TRBV12-3 or TRBV12-4 and J is TRBJ1-4; 9 bases are a match to TRBD1. Losses at the gene ends were 5 bases for V and 7 bases for J; bases not matched to a gene: 5. The CDR3 is 14 residues long. The CDR3 DNA reads as TGTGCCAGCAGTCCCCGGACAGGGGTTGAAAAACTGTTTTTT. Its protein product is CASSPRTGVEKLFF.